What follows are 24 T cell receptor beta chains derived from one specimen sequenced in a study of regulatory T cells in long-lasting Graves disease. With iRepertoire HTBI primers and Arm-PCR of CDR3 regions, TCR beta libraries were built. TCRdb processed the multiplex PCR reads anew with MiXCR; each CDR3 protein has one entry. The sample includes approximately 470,000 distinct CDR3 sequences, 16% seen only once; the top ten take 9.5% to 15%. The time point is: newly diagnosed GD, antithyroid drugs for less than 3 months. TCR sequences were obtained from RNA taken from PBMCs. This sample was also put to use in a study of T cells in Graves' hyperthyroidism and ophthalmopathy.

This specimen consisted of peripheral blood mononuclear cells (PBMCs), obtained at new diagnosis, from a patient treated with antithyroid drugs. The receptors were gathered from a man between 40 and 49 years old with Graves disease.

The rearrangement uses TRBV5-4 and TRBJ2-2, with D tentatively TRBD1 (6 bases). In germline, CDR1 is SGHNT, CDR2 YYREEE (reference sequence). V was clipped by 5 bases and J by 4 bases, with 12 bases between them. CDR3 length: 14 amino acids. This chain's CDR3 is CASRGDIFTGELFF. The CDR3 DNA reads as TGTGCCAGCAGGGGGGACATTTTCACCGGGGAGCTGTTTTTT.

In regard to this clonotype: A much larger clonotype is one base distant, so this may be a read error. The rearrangement links TRBV20-1 to TRBJ2-5; the match to TRBD2 covers 7 bases. The CDR3 runs to 16 residues. Germline trimming cut 5 bases from V and 7 bases from J; bases unmatched to any gene: 19. Germline CDR1 and CDR2: DFQATT and SNEGSKA (reference sequence). The CDR3, as DNA: TGCAGTGCTTCTTCAGACGGGGGGTCTGAAAGGGGGACCCAGTACTTC. Translation: CSASSDGGSERGTQYF.

The genes are TRBV27 and TRBJ2-7, with unresolved D. CDR1 and CDR2 (germline): MNHEY, SMNVEV (reference sequence). This CDR3 has 14 amino acids. V gave up 3 bases and J gave up 1 base, with 10 bases separating them. DNA of the CDR3: TGTGCCAGCAGTTTTGCGCGGCAATCCTACGAGCAGTACTTC. Translation gives CASSFARQSYEQYF.

As regards this clonotype: This may arise from a read error, as a much more abundant clone is one base away. This chain links TRBV28 with TRBJ2-5, with TRBD2 matching over 8 bases. The DNA end is a closer match to TRBJ2-1, so the J assignment may be wrong. Germline-derived CDR1 and CDR2 are MDHEN and SYDVKM. This CDR3 is 14 amino acids long. The CDR3 DNA sequence: TGTGCCAGCAGCCGACTAGCGATAGCGGGTGAGCAGTTCTTC. Translation: CASSRLAIAGEQFF.

This chain links TRBV7-2 with TRBJ2-1, with no clear D. CDR1 SGHTA and CDR2 FQGNSA come from the germline V gene. The ends were cut back, 5 bases at V and 10 bases at J, with 12 bases in the middle. This CDR3 comprises 12 residues. For the CDR3, the DNA is TGTGCCAGCAGCGCACCCCAATGGGAGCAGTTCTTC. This gives the protein CASSAPQWEQFF. The complete variable domain, with remaining parts taken from reference TRBV7-2 and TRBJ2-1, reads GAGVSQSPSNKVTEKGKDVELRCDPISGHTALYWYRQSLGQGLEFLIYFQGNSAPDKSGLPSDRFSAERTGGSVSTLTIQRTQQEDSAVYLCASSAPQWEQFFGPGTRLTVL.

This clonotype was counted many times. The chain uses TRBV5-1 and TRBJ2-7, with D perhaps matching TRBD2 (5 bases). The CDR3 contains 13 residues. Trimming removed 4 bases from V and 5 bases from J, with 13 bases in between. Germline assignment: CDR1 SGHRS and CDR2 YFSETQ. This chain's CDR3 is CASSTSGVHEQYF. The CDR3 coding sequence is TGCGCCAGCAGCACGTCCGGGGTCCACGAGCAGTACTTC.

This clonotype appeared many times. V is TRBV7-3 and J is TRBJ2-2; 8 bases map to TRBD2. Germline CDR1 is SGHTA and CDR2 is FQGTGA. J gave up 0 bases and V 6 bases, and 6 bases lay outside the gene matches. This CDR3 is built from 16 residues. The CDR3 loop is CASSLLAGTNTGELFF. The CDR3 coding sequence is TGTGCCAGCAGTCTGCTAGCGGGTACGAACACCGGGGAGCTGTTTTTT.

This clonotype was detected ten times or more. This chain's CDR3 is CSARTGLAPYNEQFF. In DNA form, the CDR3 reads TGCAGTGCTAGGACGGGACTAGCGCCCTACAATGAGCAGTTCTTC. The chain joins TRBV20-1 to TRBJ2-1, with 10 bases identical to TRBD2. The V gene's germline CDR1 is DFQATT and CDR2 SNEGSKA (reference sequence). V shed 3 bases and J 2 bases; nucleotides not matched to a gene: 4. The CDR3 is 15 amino acids.

This clonotype was seen many times. The rearrangement links TRBV3-1 to TRBJ2-3, with D maybe TRBD2 (5 bases). CDR1 is LGHDT and CDR2 is YNNKEL in the germline V gene (reference sequence). This CDR3 has 13 amino acids. Trimming took off 3 bases at V and 4 bases at J, with 8 bases between the two ends. CDR3 DNA sequence: TGTGCCAGCAGCCACGGGAAGGCAGATACGCAGTATTTT. Translating gives CASSHGKADTQYF.

As for this clonotype: This probably arose from a read error, given a far larger clone one base away. The gene calls are TRBV7-2 and TRBJ2-3; the match to TRBD1 covers 9 bases. The J call is doubtful: the DNA matches TRBJ1-1 better. Germline assignment: CDR1 SGHTA and CDR2 FQGNSA. This CDR3 has 17 residues. The CDR3 spells CASSQARTGGANTKAFF. The DNA for the CDR3 is TGTGCCAGCAGCCAAGCACGAACAGGGGGCGCGAACACTAAAGCTTTCTTT.

This clonotype came up many times. CDR3 sequence: CASSLRRTGASGANVLTF. In DNA form, the CDR3 reads TGTGCCAGCAGTTTAAGGAGGACAGGGGCCTCTGGGGCCAACGTCCTGACTTTC. This chain uses TRBV27 with TRBJ2-6, with TRBD1 matching 9 bases. CDR3 length: 18 residues. J lost 0 bases, V lost 2 bases, and 5 bases had no gene match. Germline CDR1 is MNHEY and CDR2 is SMNVEV (reference sequence).

This clonotype has a handful of counts. The chain employs TRBV15 and TRBJ2-1; D tentatively fits TRBD1 or TRBD2 (5 bases each). Germline V gene lookup returns CDR1 LNHNV and CDR2 YYDKDF (reference sequence). Trimming left V 5 bases short and J 7 bases short, with 21 bases between. CDR3 length: 16 residues. The CDR3 coding sequence is TGTGCCACCAGCCTTCGGGGACCCTACCGCGGGAATGAGCAGTTCTTC. Protein: CATSLRGPYRGNEQFF.

This clonotype showed up just a few times. The chain joins TRBV27 to TRBJ2-3; TRBD1 is a possible D gene (6 bases). The ends were cut back, 2 bases at V and 6 bases at J, with 15 bases in the middle. The CDR3 length is 15 residues. Germline V gene lookup returns CDR1 MNHEY and CDR2 SMNVEV (reference sequence). As DNA, the CDR3 is TGTGCCAGCAGTTTAAGGGGGAGTAGTGGGGATACGCAGTATTTT. It codes for CASSLRGSSGDTQYF.

CDR3 DNA: TGTGCCAGCAGTGAAGTGGGGGCTAGCTCCTACAATGAGCAGTTCTTC. It yields the protein CASSEVGASSYNEQFF. The chain uses TRBV6-1 and TRBJ2-1; D is perhaps TRBD1 (6 bases). The CDR3 runs to 16 residues. V lost 1 base and J 0 bases, leaving 10 bases between the germline ends. CDR1 is MNHNS, CDR2 SASEGT, per germline.

This clonotype appeared many times. This rearrangement joins TRBV18 to TRBJ2-5; D is ambiguous. Deletions cut 6 bases from V and 2 bases from J, with 13 bases between. This CDR3 spans 14 amino acids. Germline-derived CDR1 and CDR2 are KGHSH and LQKENI. The CDR3 is CASSSRVGQETQYF. DNA of the CDR3: TGTGCCAGCTCTAGCCGTGTGGGACAAGAGACCCAGTACTTC.

This clonotype was recorded once. This likely reflects a read error, since a far larger clone is one base away. The DNA of the CDR3 is TGTGCCAGCAGTTTAGTTAGCTCGGGGGGTGCTAACACTGAAGCTTGCTTT. Protein sequence: CASSLVSSGGANTEACF. This rearrangement joins TRBV7-9 to TRBJ1-1; a weak D match, TRBD1 (5 bases). Germline CDR1 is SEHNR and CDR2 is FQNEAQ (reference sequence). The CDR3 length is 17 residues.

This clonotype came up many times. V is TRBV7-3 and J is TRBJ1-1; D is unresolved. The V and J ends lost 5 bases and 3 bases respectively, with 10 bases between them. Germline V gene data show CDR1 as SGHTA and CDR2 as FQGTGA. The CDR3 runs 13 residues. The CDR3 DNA is TGTGCCAGCAGCCCCCCTGGCGACACTGAAGCTTTCTTT. Translation gives CASSPPGDTEAFF. Using reference TRBV7-3 and TRBJ1-1 for the parts outside the CDR3, the full variable domain is GAGVSQTPSNKVTEKGKYVELRCDPISGHTALYWYRQSLGQGPEFLIYFQGTGAADDSGLPNDRFFAVRPEGSVSTLKIQRTERGDSAVYLCASSPPGDTEAFFGQGTRLTVV.

This clonotype was observed many times. J is TRBJ2-3 and V is TRBV3-1; no reliable D call. The germline gives CDR1 LGHDT, CDR2 YNNKEL (reference sequence). The CDR3 contains 16 residues. The V gene lost 1 base and the J gene lost 1 base, with 12 bases spanning the gap. In nucleotides, the CDR3 is TGTGCCAGCAGCCAAGTATTGGCTACGGGCACAGATACGCAGTATTTT. Translation: CASSQVLATGTDTQYF.

This clonotype has a count of ten or more. The chain has TRBV24-1 and TRBJ2-5, with D possibly matching TRBD1 (6 bases). The CDR3 covers 16 residues. V was cut by 4 bases and J by 1 base, with 15 bases left in between. Germline CDR1 is KGHDR and CDR2 is SFDVKD. The CDR3 protein is CATSDGTRGVQETQYF. The CDR3 bases are TGTGCCACCAGTGACGGGACACGGGGAGTCCAAGAGACCCAGTACTTC.

This clonotype was detected only a few times. The rearrangement joins TRBV12-3 or TRBV12-4 to TRBJ1-1; TRBD1 aligns across 9 bases. J lost 6 bases, V lost 6 bases, and 8 bases had no gene match. The CDR3 is 14 residues long. The CDR3 coding sequence is TGTGCCAGCAGCTTGACAGGGACAGGGTCTGAAGCTTTCTTT. This translates into CASSLTGTGSEAFF.

The sample holds a few counts of this clonotype. CDR3 residues: CASRPTLAGGGNEQFF. CDR3 in DNA: TGCGCCAGCAGACCCACACTAGCGGGAGGGGGCAATGAGCAGTTCTTC. This rearrangement joins TRBV5-1 to TRBJ2-1; TRBD2 agrees at 13 bases. The CDR3 contains 16 residues. J lost 6 bases, V lost 5 bases, and 8 bases had no gene match. Germline V gene data show CDR1 as SGHRS and CDR2 as YFSETQ. Drawing the rest from reference TRBV5-1 and TRBJ2-1, the complete variable domain is KAGVTQTPRYLIKTRGQQVTLSCSPISGHRSVSWYQQTPGQGLQFLFEYFSETQRNKGNFPGRFSGRQFSNSRSEMNVSTLELGDSALYLCASRPTLAGGGNEQFFGPGTRLTVL.

V gene TRBV6-1 combines with J gene TRBJ2-3, with TRBD2 matching over 7 bases. CDR3 length: 16 residues. From germline, CDR1 is MNHNS and CDR2 SASEGT. With 6 bases clipped from V and 4 bases from J, the junction kept 13 bases outside the gene matches. In DNA, the CDR3 is TGTGCCAGCAGAGCCGGTTTAGGGAGGGCCCCAGATACGCAGTATTTT. Protein sequence: CASRAGLGRAPDTQYF.

This clonotype was recorded many times. DNA for the CDR3: TGTGCCAGCAGGGCAAGCGGGAGGGTACACGAGCAGTACTTC. This encodes CASRASGRVHEQYF. The rearrangement links TRBV28 to TRBJ2-7; TRBD2 aligns across 10 bases. Trimming took 6 bases from V and 5 from J; bases not matched to a gene: 7. Germline V gene sequence: CDR1 MDHEN, CDR2 SYDVKM. CDR3 length: 14 residues.

The sample holds a few counts of this clonotype. The chain joins TRBV18 to TRBJ2-7; D is perhaps TRBD2 (5 bases). CDR1 and CDR2 from the germline V gene are KGHSH and LQKENI. The CDR3 is made up of 15 amino acids. Trimming stripped 3 bases from V and 0 bases from J, with 12 bases between. The CDR3 loop reads CASSPERIRSYEQYF. In nucleotides, the CDR3 is TGTGCCAGCTCACCCGAGCGGATTCGCTCCTACGAGCAGTACTTC.